The T cell receptor beta chain described here comes from a study of blood T cell dynamics during melanoma immunotherapy. Here immunoSEQ multiplex PCR was the method, and the copy in TCRdb shows in-frame clones only, minus some. The sample yields about 8,500 clones, more than 65% seen once. Germline V gene lookup returns CDR1 SGHDT and CDR2 YYEEEE. The CDR3 spans 13 residues. Trimming took 0 bases from V and 8 from J, leaving 6 bases between them. Specified time point: pre-treatment baseline. This TCR was recovered from a human donor with melanoma. The sample was blood, taken from a patient treated with checkpoint blockade. This chain connects TRBV5-6 to TRBJ1-6, with D tentatively TRBD1 (5 bases). The CDR3 bases are TGTGCCAGCAGCTTGGCCAGGGATTCACCCCTCCACTTT. This translates into CASSLARDSPLHF.